This passage covers 2 T cell receptor beta chains from one sample sequenced in a study of T cell responses to AZD1222 COVID-19 vaccine. The data were produced by immunoSEQ multiplex PCR, yet TCRdb's version contains in-frame clones alone and is incomplete. The repertoire includes tens of thousands of clones, around 88% of them detected once, and roughly 20% sits in the top ten. Sequenced here: peripheral blood, sampled on day 0 of AZD1222 vaccination. Receptor source: an adult in good health.

This chain uses TRBV10-1 with TRBJ2-7; D may be TRBD1 (6 bases). The CDR3 is 13 residues long. Germline lookup yields CDR1 WNHNN and CDR2 SYGVQD (reference sequence). Trimming removed 3 bases from V and 1 base from J, with 7 bases in between. The CDR3 region has the DNA TGCGCCAGCAGTGAACAGGGATCCTACGAGCAGTACTTC. Protein: CASSEQGSYEQYF.

For the CDR3, the DNA is TGTGCCAGCAGTGAAGATGTGGACACTGAAGCTTTCTTT. It codes for CASSEDVDTEAFF. The chain couples TRBV2 to TRBJ1-1; no clear D gene. CDR1 is SNHLY, CDR2 FYNNEI, per germline. V lost 1 base and J lost 3, with 6 bases in between. The CDR3 length is 13 residues. Looking up the rest from reference TRBV2 and TRBJ1-1 gives the full variable domain: EPEVTQTPSHQVTQMGQEVILRCVPISNHLYFYWYRQILGQKVEFLVSFYNNEISEKSEIFDDQFSVERPDGSNFTLKIRSTKLEDSAMYFCASSEDVDTEAFFGQGTRLTVV.